A single sample is the source of the 32 T cell receptor beta chains below, sequenced in a study of T-cell reconstitution after alpha-beta-depleted transplantation in children. Researchers prepared the TCRbeta library using unique molecular identifiers, the study reports. TCRdb reprocessed the PCR reads with MiXCR, giving one entry per CDR3 protein. The table records 350,000 to 450,000 distinct CDR3 sequences, roughly 14% of them present only once. The specimen comprised PBMCs, sampled from the stem cell graft. These receptors all stem from a human donor who donated a stem cell graft to a child with Fanconi anemia.

This clonotype occurred a few times. This chain joins TRBV20-1 and TRBJ1-2; TRBD1 might be the D (6 bases). Germline V gene lookup returns CDR1 DFQATT and CDR2 SNEGSKA (reference sequence). This CDR3 is built from 11 residues. This chain's CDR3 is CSATGNYGYTF. In nucleotides, the CDR3 is TGCAGCGCGACAGGAAACTATGGCTACACCTTC.

The chain links TRBV7-2 to TRBJ1-1, with TRBD1 matching 9 bases. The V segment lost 5 bases and the J segment 8 bases; nucleotides outside the gene matches: 12. Germline lookup yields CDR1 SGHTA and CDR2 FQGNSA. The CDR3 totals 15 residues. CDR3 sequence (DNA): TGTGCCAGCAGCCCTCACAATGGGGGGACAGGGGAAGCTTTCTTT. This sequence encodes CASSPHNGGTGEAFF.

The table lists this clonotype with a few counts. The rearrangement joins TRBV11-2 to TRBJ1-1; unclear D gene. There are 15 residues in the CDR3. CDR1 SGHAT and CDR2 FQNNGV come from the germline V gene. V lost 5 bases and J 4 bases, leaving 17 bases between the germline ends. This CDR3 reads CASSLSGLAGTEAFF. The CDR3, as DNA: TGTGCCAGCAGCCTGAGTGGTCTTGCGGGCACTGAAGCTTTCTTT.

The table lists this clonotype with a few counts. The chain carries TRBV6-2 or TRBV6-3 and TRBJ2-1; either TRBD1 or TRBD2 may supply D (5 bases each). This CDR3 has 17 residues. The germline gives CDR1 MNHEY, CDR2 SVGEGT. Between the trimmed V and J ends, which lost 5 bases and 6 bases, there was a span of 23 bases. The CDR3 loop is CASSLKGRGFGPNEQFF. The CDR3 DNA sequence: TGTGCCAGCAGTCTTAAGGGCCGGGGCTTTGGCCCCAATGAGCAGTTCTTC.

V is TRBV12-3 or TRBV12-4 and J is TRBJ2-1; perhaps TRBD2 as D (6 bases). The CDR3 is made up of 15 amino acids. V lost 1 base and J 6 bases, leaving 13 bases between the germline ends. CDR3 region: CASSLELASVNEQFF. The CDR3 DNA reads TGTGCCAGCAGTTTAGAACTAGCCTCAGTCAATGAGCAGTTCTTC.

In this sample, this clonotype turned up many times. The rearrangement links TRBV20-1 to TRBJ1-3; tentatively, D is TRBD1 (6 bases). The CDR3 totals 14 residues. Germline lookup yields CDR1 DFQATT and CDR2 SNEGSKA (reference sequence). Trimming took off 6 bases at V and 1 base at J, with 13 bases between the two ends. This CDR3 reads CSAPRGGSGNTIYF. As DNA, the CDR3 is TGCAGTGCCCCGAGAGGGGGATCTGGAAACACCATATATTTT.

J is TRBJ2-1 and V is TRBV20-1; 7 bases match TRBD2. Germline V gene sequence: CDR1 DFQATT, CDR2 SNEGSKA (reference sequence). V gave up 6 bases and J gave up 0 bases; unmatched junction bases: 5. The length of the CDR3 is 14 residues. CDR3 region: CSAWGGTSYNEQFF. As DNA, the CDR3 is TGCAGTGCCTGGGGGGGGACCTCCTACAATGAGCAGTTCTTC.

The V and J genes are TRBV5-5 and TRBJ2-3, with 14 bases that match TRBD2. Germline-derived CDR1 and CDR2 are SGHKS and YYEKEE (reference sequence). There are 17 residues in the CDR3. V was pared by 0 bases and J by 4 bases, with 4 bases of the junction left unmatched. CDR3 nucleotides: TGTGCCAGCAGCTTGGGACTAGCGGGGGGGCCGGCAGATACGCAGTATTTT. Protein: CASSLGLAGGPADTQYF.

This clonotype has a count of ten or more. The rearrangement links TRBV12-3 or TRBV12-4 to TRBJ1-1; 8 bases are shared with TRBD1. The CDR3 loop spans 12 amino acids. The V gene end was trimmed by 5 bases and the J gene end by 5 bases; junction bases not matched to a gene: 1. Written as DNA, the CDR3 is TGTGCCAGCAGTCGGGACAGGACTGAAGCTTTCTTT. As protein: CASSRDRTEAFF.

The chain joins TRBV29-1 to TRBJ2-1; possible D gene TRBD1, 5 bases. Germline values: CDR1 SQVTM, CDR2 ANQGSEA. The CDR3 sequence is 11 residues long. Trimming removed 6 bases from V and 3 bases from J, with 6 bases in between. DNA of the CDR3: TGCAGCGTAGGGGTCTACAATGAGCAGTTCTTC. Its protein product is CSVGVYNEQFF.

This clonotype was recorded at least ten times. This chain joins TRBV27 and TRBJ1-1; 7 bases are shared with TRBD1. The CDR3 runs to 14 residues. Germline loops: CDR1 MNHEY, CDR2 SMNVEV (reference sequence). V lost 6 bases, J lost 1 base, and 5 bases stayed unmatched. CDR3 amino acids: CASSLQGGNTEAFF. CDR3 nucleotide sequence: TGTGCCAGCAGCTTGCAGGGGGGGAACACTGAAGCTTTCTTT.

The chain employs TRBV25-1 and TRBJ1-4; 11 bases are shared with TRBD1. The V gene end was trimmed by 6 bases and the J gene end by 12 bases; junction bases not matched to a gene: 6. This CDR3 is built from 13 residues. The germline gives CDR1 MGHDK, CDR2 SYGVNS. This CDR3 reads CASSLGGQGELFF. The CDR3 region has the DNA TGTGCCAGCAGCCTTGGGGGACAGGGGGAACTGTTTTTT.

The rearrangement joins TRBV11-2 to TRBJ2-2; 10 nucleotides align to TRBD1. This CDR3 has 15 amino acids. Unmatched junction bases numbered 2, after V lost 1 base and J lost 6 bases. Germline V gene sequence: CDR1 SGHAT, CDR2 FQNNGV. This CDR3 is CASSLVGTGAGELFF. The CDR3 DNA sequence: TGTGCCAGCAGCTTAGTCGGGACAGGGGCCGGGGAGCTGTTTTTT.

V usage is TRBV5-1 and J usage is TRBJ2-3; TRBD1 matches 8 bases. The CDR3 consists of 15 residues. CDR1 is SGHRS and CDR2 is YFSETQ in the germline V gene. After removal of 4 bases from V and 3 bases from J, the junction contained 7 bases not matched to a gene. CDR3: CASSLQTGVTDTQYF. The CDR3, as DNA: TGCGCCAGCAGCCTCCAGACAGGGGTAACAGATACGCAGTATTTT.

This clonotype was counted ten times or more. Since a much larger clone is just one base distant, this may be a read error. A read error is likely, as this CDR3 ends without the conserved phenylalanine or tryptophan. The chain is built from TRBV9 and TRBJ2-7, with TRBD2 matching over 7 bases. Germline CDR1 reads SGDLS; CDR2 reads YYNGEE. Trimming cost V 0 bases and J 7 bases; bases outside gene matches: 4. The CDR3 consists of 13 residues. CDR3 sequence (DNA): TGTGCCAGCAGCGTAGAGCGGGGTAAAGAGCAGTACATC. Translated: CASSVERGKEQYI.

The V call is TRBV5-1, the J call TRBJ2-1, with TRBD2 as a possible D gene (5 bases). The CDR3 consists of 14 residues. V lost 3 bases, J lost 1 base, and 8 bases lay in between. Germline V lookup: CDR1 SGHRS, CDR2 YFSETQ. CDR3 residues: CASSSGVSYNEQFF. CDR3 nucleotides: TGCGCCAGCAGCTCCGGGGTGTCCTACAATGAGCAGTTCTTC.

The rearrangement joins TRBV28 to TRBJ2-5; 8 nucleotides line up with TRBD2. CDR1 MDHEN and CDR2 SYDVKM come from the germline V gene. The trim removed 6 bases at V and 5 bases at J, leaving 8 bases unmatched. CDR3 length: 14 amino acids. The CDR3 DNA is TGTGCCAGCAGGAAGCGGGGGCCAGGGGAGACCCAGTACTTC. Translation gives CASRKRGPGETQYF.

This chain connects TRBV12-5 to TRBJ2-5, with a tentative D call TRBD1 (5 bases). Germline V gives CDR1 LGHNT, CDR2 FRNRAP. The V end lost 2 bases, the J end lost 4 bases, and 5 bases lay between the germline ends. This CDR3 spans 12 amino acids. The CDR3 region has the DNA TGTGCTAGTGGTTTGCAGGGAGAGACCCAGTACTTC. This encodes CASGLQGETQYF.

The sample holds a few counts of this clonotype. This sequence joins TRBV7-3 and TRBJ1-6; 7 nucleotides line up with TRBD1. V was clipped by 2 bases and J by 4 bases; unmatched bases: 5. This CDR3 is 16 amino acids long. Per germline, CDR1 SGHTA and CDR2 FQGTGA. CDR3 coding DNA: TGTGCCAGCAGCTTATCCGGGACAGAATATAATTCACCCCTCCACTTT. Translation gives CASSLSGTEYNSPLHF.

At least ten counts were recorded for this clonotype. The chain carries TRBV12-3 or TRBV12-4 and TRBJ2-7; D is perhaps TRBD2 (7 bases). This CDR3 comprises 16 residues. V was clipped by 6 bases and J by 0 bases, with 18 bases between them. The CDR3 nucleotides are TGTGCCAGCAGCTCATTCACGGGGGGCCGCTCCTACGAGCAGTACTTC. It yields the protein CASSSFTGGRSYEQYF.

CDR3 in amino acids: CSVRGTSGTDTQYF. CDR3 nucleotides: TGCAGCGTGCGGGGGACTAGCGGCACAGATACGCAGTATTTT. The chain combines TRBV29-1 with TRBJ2-3; the match to TRBD2 covers 10 bases. The CDR3 covers 14 residues. Germline V gene data show CDR1 as SQVTM and CDR2 as ANQGSEA. The V and J ends lost 6 bases and 1 base, in that order; junction bases with no gene match: 4.

This chain joins TRBV28 and TRBJ1-2; D not resolved. CDR1 is MDHEN and CDR2 is SYDVKM in the germline V gene. With 5 bases removed from V and 5 bases from J, the gap between germline ends came to 12 bases. The CDR3 consists of 13 residues. Written as DNA, the CDR3 is TGTGCCAGCAGTCTTGACATCAGTTATGGCTACACCTTC. Its translation is CASSLDISYGYTF.

This clonotype was counted many times. V gene TRBV5-6 combines with J gene TRBJ2-3, with D perhaps matching TRBD1 (6 bases). This CDR3 is 16 amino acids long. Germline loops: CDR1 SGHDT, CDR2 YYEEEE. V was clipped by 0 bases and J by 0 bases, with 11 bases between them. CDR3 amino acids: CASSLALGASTDTQYF. CDR3 bases: TGTGCCAGCAGCTTGGCGTTGGGGGCAAGCACAGATACGCAGTATTTT.

This clonotype was seen more than once but under ten times. The chain employs TRBV30 and TRBJ1-2; D might be TRBD1 (6 bases). CDR1 is GTSNPN and CDR2 is SVGIG in the germline V gene (reference sequence). The V end was cut by 3 bases, the J end by 8 bases, with 10 bases between. The CDR3 covers 11 residues. As DNA, the CDR3 is TGTGCCTGGAGGGTGACAGGCGGCTACACCTTC. It is translated as CAWRVTGGYTF. The whole variable domain, remainder taken from reference TRBV30 and TRBJ1-2, is SQTIHQWPATLVQPVGSPLSLECTVEGTSNPNLYWYRQAAGRGLQLLFYSVGIGQISSEVPQNLSASRPQDRQFILSSKKLLLSDSGFYLCAWRVTGGYTFGSGTRLTVV.

The chain couples TRBV6-1 to TRBJ2-6, with a possible D match to TRBD1 (6 bases). This CDR3 has 17 residues. The V end lost 6 bases, the J end lost 0 bases, and 15 bases lay between the germline ends. Looked up from germline, CDR1 is MNHNS and CDR2 is SASEGT. CDR3 nucleotide sequence: TGTGCCAGCAGGCGGACAGCTAGAAGCTCTGGGGCCAACGTCCTGACTTTC. Its protein product is CASRRTARSSGANVLTF.

This clonotype appeared many times. The gene calls are TRBV25-1 and TRBJ2-7, with D possibly matching TRBD1 (5 bases). The CDR3 length is 14 residues. V lost 1 base to trimming and J lost 0 bases, with 7 bases between them. CDR1 and CDR2 (germline): MGHDK, SYGVNS. The CDR3 spells CASSELDNSYEQYF. For the CDR3, the DNA is TGTGCCAGCAGTGAATTGGACAACTCCTACGAGCAGTACTTC.

The V call is TRBV6-5, the J call TRBJ1-6, with 7 bases fitting TRBD1. This CDR3 is 14 amino acids long. The J segment lost 7 bases and the V segment lost 2 bases, leaving 2 bases of the junction unmatched. Per germline, CDR1 MNHEY and CDR2 SVGAGI. CDR3 in amino acids: CASSYGGQNSPLHF. For the CDR3, the DNA is TGTGCCAGCAGTTACGGGGGACAGAATTCACCCCTCCACTTT.

The table lists this clonotype with a few counts. This chain uses TRBV4-2 with TRBJ2-4; D ambiguous. Germline V gives CDR1 LGHNA, CDR2 YNFKEQ. V gave up 0 bases and J gave up 6 bases, with 6 bases separating them. This CDR3 contains 13 residues. CDR3 protein: CASSQEYGNIQYF. DNA of the CDR3: TGTGCCAGCAGCCAAGAGTATGGAAACATTCAGTACTTC.

The DNA of the CDR3 is TGTGCCAGCAGTTCCTCTAGCGGGAGGGGGACAGATACGCAGTATTTT. Encoded protein: CASSSSSGRGTDTQYF. The chain joins TRBV7-8 to TRBJ2-3; 12 bases are a match to TRBD2. Germline V gene lookup returns CDR1 SGHVS and CDR2 FQNEAQ. V trimming: 6 bases; J trimming: 3 bases; junction bases outside the gene matches: 7. This CDR3 region has 16 residues.

The chain joins TRBV30 to TRBJ2-7; 10 positions agree with TRBD1. The J segment lost 5 bases and the V segment lost 2 bases, leaving 3 bases of the junction unmatched. The CDR3 covers 13 residues. The germline V gene has CDR1 GTSNPN and CDR2 SVGIG (reference sequence). The CDR3 loop reads CAWSPGQGNEQYF. CDR3 bases: TGTGCCTGGAGTCCGGGACAGGGGAACGAGCAGTACTTC.

Comments on this clonotype: A much larger clone sits a single nucleotide away, making a read error possible. The rearrangement uses TRBV4-3 and TRBJ1-3; D is ambiguous. CDR1 is LGHNA and CDR2 is YSLEER in the germline V gene. Trimming took off 1 base at V and 3 bases at J, with 13 bases between the two ends. The CDR3 has 16 amino acids. CDR3 sequence (DNA): TGCGCCAGCAGCCAAGCATGGGAGGTAGTTGGAAACACCATATATTTT. Amino acids: CASSQAWEVVGNTIYF.

This clonotype has at least ten counts. This sequence joins TRBV12-3 or TRBV12-4 and TRBJ1-4; a possible D gene is TRBD1 (6 bases). This CDR3 is 15 amino acids long. Trimming removed 6 bases from V and 5 bases from J, with 16 bases in between. CDR3 protein: CASSYDRLTNEKLFF. The CDR3 coding sequence is TGTGCCAGCAGCTACGACAGGTTGACAAATGAAAAACTGTTTTTT.